This T cell receptor (beta chain) derives from a study of patients and donors after allogeneic stem cell transplantation. V was pared by 1 base and J by 3 bases, with 8 bases between. Germline CDR1 and CDR2: SGHNT and YENEEA. The CDR3 totals 14 residues. In its sample, this clonotype was seen a few times. TCRdb used MiXCR to reprocess the RT-PCR reads, holding one entry per CDR3 protein. The repertoire consists of about 960,000 distinct CDR3 sequences, with 15% to 20% occurring once and the leading ten covering around 6%. The sample comprised blood, either unsorted or a sorted T cell fraction (not recorded which). This chain uses TRBV11-3 with TRBJ2-3; D uncertain. This TCR derives from a human donor who was either an allogeneic HSCT recipient or a stem cell or donor lymphocyte infusion donor (not recorded which). It is not recorded whose cells these are; they may come from a transplant donor. The CDR3: CASSLGSTTDTQYF. CDR3 in DNA: TGTGCCAGCAGCTTAGGGTCGACTACAGATACGCAGTATTTT.